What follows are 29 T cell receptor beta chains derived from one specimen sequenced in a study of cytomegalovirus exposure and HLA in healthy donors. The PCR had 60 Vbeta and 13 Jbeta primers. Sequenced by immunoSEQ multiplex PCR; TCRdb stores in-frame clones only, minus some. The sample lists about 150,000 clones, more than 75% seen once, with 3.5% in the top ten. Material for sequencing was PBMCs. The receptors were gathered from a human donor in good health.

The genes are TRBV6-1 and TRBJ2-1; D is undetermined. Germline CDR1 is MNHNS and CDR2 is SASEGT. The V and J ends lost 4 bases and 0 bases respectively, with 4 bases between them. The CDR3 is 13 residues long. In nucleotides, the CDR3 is TGTGCCAGCAGTGCCAGCTCCTACAATGAGCAGTTCTTC. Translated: CASSASSYNEQFF.

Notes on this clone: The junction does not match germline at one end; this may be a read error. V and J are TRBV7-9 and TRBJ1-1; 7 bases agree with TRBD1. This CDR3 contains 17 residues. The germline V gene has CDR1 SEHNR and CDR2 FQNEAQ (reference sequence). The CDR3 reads CSSSQDPGGGRNTEAFF. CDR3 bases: TGTTCCAGCAGCCAAGACCCAGGGGGTGGTCGGAACACTGAAGCTTTCTTT.

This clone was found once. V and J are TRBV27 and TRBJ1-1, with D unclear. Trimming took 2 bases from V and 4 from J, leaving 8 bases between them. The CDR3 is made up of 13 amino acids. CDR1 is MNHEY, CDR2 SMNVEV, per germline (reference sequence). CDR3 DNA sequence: TGTGCCAGCAGTTTAACCGGGAGCACTGAAGCTTTCTTT. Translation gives CASSLTGSTEAFF.

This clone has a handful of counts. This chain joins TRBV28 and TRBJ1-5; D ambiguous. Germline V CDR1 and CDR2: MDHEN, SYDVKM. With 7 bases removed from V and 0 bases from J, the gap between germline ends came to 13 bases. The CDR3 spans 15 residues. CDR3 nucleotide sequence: TGTGCCAGCACTGGTGTGGCACATAGCAATCAGCCCCAGCATTTT. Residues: CASTGVAHSNQPQHF.

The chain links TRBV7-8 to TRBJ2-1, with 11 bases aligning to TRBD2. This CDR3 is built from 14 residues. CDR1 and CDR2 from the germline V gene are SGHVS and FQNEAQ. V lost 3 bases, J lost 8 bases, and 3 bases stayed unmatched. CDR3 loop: CASSFSGGVDEQFF. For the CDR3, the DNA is TGTGCCAGCAGCTTTAGCGGGGGGGTCGATGAGCAGTTCTTC.

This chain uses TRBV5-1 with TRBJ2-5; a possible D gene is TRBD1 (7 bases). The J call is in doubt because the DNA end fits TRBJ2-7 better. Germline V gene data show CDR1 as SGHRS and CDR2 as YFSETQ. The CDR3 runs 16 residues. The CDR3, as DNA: TGCGCCAGCAGCTTGTTAGACCTTGCAGGGGGGTACGAGCAGTACTTC. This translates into CASSLLDLAGGYEQYF.

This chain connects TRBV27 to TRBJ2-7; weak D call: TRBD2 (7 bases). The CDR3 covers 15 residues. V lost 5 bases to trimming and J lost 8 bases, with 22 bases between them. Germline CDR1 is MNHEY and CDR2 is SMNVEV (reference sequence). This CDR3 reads CASSPPEGGGGKQYF. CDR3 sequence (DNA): TGTGCCAGCAGTCCCCCAGAAGGGGGAGGGGGAAAGCAGTACTTC.

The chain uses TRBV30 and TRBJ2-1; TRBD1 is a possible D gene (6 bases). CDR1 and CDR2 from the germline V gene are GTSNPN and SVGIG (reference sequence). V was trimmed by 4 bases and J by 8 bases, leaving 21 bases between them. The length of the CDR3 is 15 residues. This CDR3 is CAWKRGQTPVDEQFF. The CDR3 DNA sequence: TGTGCCTGGAAGCGCGGACAGACCCCAGTCGATGAGCAGTTCTTC.

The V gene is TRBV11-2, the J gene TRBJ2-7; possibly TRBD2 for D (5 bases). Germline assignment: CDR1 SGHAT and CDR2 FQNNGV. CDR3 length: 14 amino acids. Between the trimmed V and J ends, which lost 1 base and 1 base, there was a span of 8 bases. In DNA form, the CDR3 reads TGTGCCAGCAGCTTAGGGACTCGTTCCTACGAGCAGTACTTC. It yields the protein CASSLGTRSYEQYF. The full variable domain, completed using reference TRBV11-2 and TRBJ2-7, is EAGVAQSPRYKIIEKRQSVAFWCNPISGHATLYWYQQILGQGPKLLIQFQNNGVVDDSQLPKDRFSAERLKGVDSTLKIQPAKLEDSAVYLCASSLGTRSYEQYFGPGTRLTVT.

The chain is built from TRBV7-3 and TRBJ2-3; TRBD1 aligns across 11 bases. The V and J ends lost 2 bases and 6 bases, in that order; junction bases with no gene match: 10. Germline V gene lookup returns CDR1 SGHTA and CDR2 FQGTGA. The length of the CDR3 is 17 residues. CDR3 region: CASSLYPGQGGLDTQYF. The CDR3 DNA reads TGTGCCAGCAGCTTATATCCGGGACAGGGGGGGCTGGATACGCAGTATTTT.

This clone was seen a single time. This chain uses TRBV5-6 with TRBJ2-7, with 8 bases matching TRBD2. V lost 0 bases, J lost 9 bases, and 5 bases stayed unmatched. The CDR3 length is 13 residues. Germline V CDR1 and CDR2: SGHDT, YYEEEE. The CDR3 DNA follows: TGTGCCAGCAGCTTGGGGCCCGGGGGGGGGCAGTACTTC. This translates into CASSLGPGGGQYF.

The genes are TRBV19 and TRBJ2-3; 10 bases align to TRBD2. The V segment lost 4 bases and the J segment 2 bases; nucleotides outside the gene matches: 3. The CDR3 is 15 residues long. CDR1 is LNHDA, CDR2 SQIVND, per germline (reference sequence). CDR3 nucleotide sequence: TGTGCCAGTAGTAAAGCGGGAGGGAACACAGATACGCAGTATTTT. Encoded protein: CASSKAGGNTDTQYF.

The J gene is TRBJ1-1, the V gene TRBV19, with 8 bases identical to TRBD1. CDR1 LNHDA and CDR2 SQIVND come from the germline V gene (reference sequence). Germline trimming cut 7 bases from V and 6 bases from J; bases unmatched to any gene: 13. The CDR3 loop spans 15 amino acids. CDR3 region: CASIQGVGPGAEAFF. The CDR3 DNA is TGTGCCAGTATACAGGGGGTAGGGCCTGGGGCTGAAGCTTTCTTT.

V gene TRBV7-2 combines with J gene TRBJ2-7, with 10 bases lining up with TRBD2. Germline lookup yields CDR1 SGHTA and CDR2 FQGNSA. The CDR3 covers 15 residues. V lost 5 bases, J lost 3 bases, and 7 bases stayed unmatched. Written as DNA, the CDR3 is TGTGCCAGCAGCCTTAGCGGGGGGAGATACTACGAGCAGTACTTC. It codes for CASSLSGGRYYEQYF.

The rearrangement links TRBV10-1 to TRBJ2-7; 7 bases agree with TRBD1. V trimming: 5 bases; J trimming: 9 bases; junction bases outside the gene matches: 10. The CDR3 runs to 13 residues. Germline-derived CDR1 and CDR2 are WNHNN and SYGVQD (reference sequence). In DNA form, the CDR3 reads TGCGCCAGCAGTCCCAAGACAGGGACCGTGCAGTACTTC. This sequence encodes CASSPKTGTVQYF.

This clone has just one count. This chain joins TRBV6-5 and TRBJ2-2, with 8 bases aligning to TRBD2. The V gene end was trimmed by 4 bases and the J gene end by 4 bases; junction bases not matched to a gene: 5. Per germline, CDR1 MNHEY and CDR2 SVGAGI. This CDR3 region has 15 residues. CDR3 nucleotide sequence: TGTGCCAGCAGTTCAAGCGGGAGTTCCACCGGGGAGCTGTTTTTT. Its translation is CASSSSGSSTGELFF.

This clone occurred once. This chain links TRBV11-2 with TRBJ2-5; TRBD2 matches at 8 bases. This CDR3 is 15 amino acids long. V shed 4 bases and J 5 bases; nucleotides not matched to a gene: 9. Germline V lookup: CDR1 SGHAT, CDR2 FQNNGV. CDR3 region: CASSSPAGGRETQYF. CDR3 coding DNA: TGTGCCAGCAGCTCCCCGGCGGGGGGCCGGGAGACCCAGTACTTC.

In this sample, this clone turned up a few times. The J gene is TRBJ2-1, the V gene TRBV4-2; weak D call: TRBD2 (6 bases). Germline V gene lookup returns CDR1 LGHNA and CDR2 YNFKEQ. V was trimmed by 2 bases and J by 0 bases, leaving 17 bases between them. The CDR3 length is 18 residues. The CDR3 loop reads CASSQQDPGLSSYNEQFF. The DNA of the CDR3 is TGTGCCAGCAGCCAACAGGATCCGGGACTGAGCTCCTACAATGAGCAGTTCTTC.

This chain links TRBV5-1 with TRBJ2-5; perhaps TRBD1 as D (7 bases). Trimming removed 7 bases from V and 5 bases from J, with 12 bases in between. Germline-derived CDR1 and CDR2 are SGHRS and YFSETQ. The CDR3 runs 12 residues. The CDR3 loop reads CASGRGRETQYF. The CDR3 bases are TGCGCCAGCGGCAGGGGGAGGGAGACCCAGTACTTC.

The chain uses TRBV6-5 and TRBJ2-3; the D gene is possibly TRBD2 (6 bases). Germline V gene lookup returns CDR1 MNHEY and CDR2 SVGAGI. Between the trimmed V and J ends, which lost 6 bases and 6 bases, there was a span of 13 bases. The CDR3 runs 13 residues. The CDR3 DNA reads TGTGCCAGCAGGCCCACTAGCTTGGATACGCAGTATTTT. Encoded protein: CASRPTSLDTQYF.

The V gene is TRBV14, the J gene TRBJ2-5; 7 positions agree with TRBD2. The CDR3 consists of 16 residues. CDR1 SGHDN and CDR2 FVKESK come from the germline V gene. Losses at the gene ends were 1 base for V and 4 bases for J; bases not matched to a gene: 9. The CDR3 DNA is TGTGCCAGCAGCCAAGGGTTGGGCGGGAGTCGAGAGACCCAGTACTTC. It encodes CASSQGLGGSRETQYF.

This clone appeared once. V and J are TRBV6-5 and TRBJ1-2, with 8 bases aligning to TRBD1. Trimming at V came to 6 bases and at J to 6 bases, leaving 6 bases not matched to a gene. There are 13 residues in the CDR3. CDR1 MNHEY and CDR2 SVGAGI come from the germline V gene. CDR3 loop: CASRSTGAHGYTF. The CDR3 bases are TGTGCCAGCAGATCGACAGGGGCCCATGGCTACACCTTC.

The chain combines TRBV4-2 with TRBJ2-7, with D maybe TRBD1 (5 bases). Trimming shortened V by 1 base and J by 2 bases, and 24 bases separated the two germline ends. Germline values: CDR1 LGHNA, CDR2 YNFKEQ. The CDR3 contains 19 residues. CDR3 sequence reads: CASSQAPPRPIQGPYEQYF. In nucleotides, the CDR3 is TGTGCCAGCAGCCAAGCTCCCCCCAGACCAATCCAGGGCCCCTACGAGCAGTACTTC.

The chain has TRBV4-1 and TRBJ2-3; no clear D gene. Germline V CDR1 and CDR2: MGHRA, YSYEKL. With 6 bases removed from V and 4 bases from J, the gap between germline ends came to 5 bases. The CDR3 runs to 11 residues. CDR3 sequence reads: CASRSADTQYF. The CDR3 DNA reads TGCGCCAGCAGGTCCGCAGATACGCAGTATTTT.

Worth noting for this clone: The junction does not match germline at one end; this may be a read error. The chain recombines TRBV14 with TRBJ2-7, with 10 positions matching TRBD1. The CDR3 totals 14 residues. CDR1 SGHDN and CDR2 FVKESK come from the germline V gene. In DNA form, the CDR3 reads TGTACCAGCAGCCAGGGGACAGGGGACTACGAGCAGTACTTC. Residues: CTSSQGTGDYEQYF.

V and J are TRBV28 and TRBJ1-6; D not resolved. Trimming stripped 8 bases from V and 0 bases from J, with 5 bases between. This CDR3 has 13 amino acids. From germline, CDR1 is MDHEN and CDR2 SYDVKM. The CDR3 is CASLGSYNSPLHF. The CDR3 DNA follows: TGTGCCAGCCTCGGCTCCTATAATTCACCCCTCCACTTT.

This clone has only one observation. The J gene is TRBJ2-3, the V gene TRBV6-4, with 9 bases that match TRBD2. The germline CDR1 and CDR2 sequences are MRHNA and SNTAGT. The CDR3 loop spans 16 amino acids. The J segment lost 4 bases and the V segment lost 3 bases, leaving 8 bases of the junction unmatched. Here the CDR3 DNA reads TGTGCCAGCAGTGAGCGGGCGGGAGGGCCTGCAGATACGCAGTATTTT. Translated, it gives CASSERAGGPADTQYF.

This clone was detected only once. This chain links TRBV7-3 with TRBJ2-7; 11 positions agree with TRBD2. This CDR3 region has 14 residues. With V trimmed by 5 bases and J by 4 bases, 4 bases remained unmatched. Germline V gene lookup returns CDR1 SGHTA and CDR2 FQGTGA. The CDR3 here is CASSPTSGSYEQYF. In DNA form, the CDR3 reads TGTGCCAGCAGCCCTACTAGCGGGAGTTACGAGCAGTACTTC.

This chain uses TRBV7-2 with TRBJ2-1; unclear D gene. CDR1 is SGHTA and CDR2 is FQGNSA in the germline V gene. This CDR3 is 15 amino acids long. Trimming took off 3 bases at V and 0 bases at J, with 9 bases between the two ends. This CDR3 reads CASSLAPPSYNEQFF. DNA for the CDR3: TGTGCCAGCAGCTTGGCCCCCCCCTCCTACAATGAGCAGTTCTTC. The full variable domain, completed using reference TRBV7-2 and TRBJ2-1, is GAGVSQSPSNKVTEKGKDVELRCDPISGHTALYWYRQSLGQGLEFLIYFQGNSAPDKSGLPSDRFSAERTGGSVSTLTIQRTQQEDSAVYLCASSLAPPSYNEQFFGPGTRLTVL.